A selection of T cell receptor beta chains follows, all from one sample in a study of blood T cells in healthy people across ages. MiXCR, applied by TCRdb to the 5' RACE reads, yields one record per CDR3 protein. The table lists around 870,000 distinct CDR3 sequences, roughly 26% of them singletons. Sequencing was performed on blood. All receptors come from a woman at least 80 years old in good health. Both conserved end residues are part of each CDR3. D genes are given only for firm matches. Clone sizes are given selectively: once, few, many, or a class where the clone is expanded.

TRBJ2-3 | TRBV27 | many | TRBD1 | TGTGCCACTACCGGGACAGGGTATAGCACAGATACGCAGTATTTT | CATTGTGYSTDTQYF
TRBJ1-5 | TRBV7-2 | - | - | TGTGCCAGCAGCCCTGGCGAGGGAGAGCAATCAGCCCAGCATTTT | CASSPGEGEQSAQHF
TRBJ1-1 | TRBV4-3 | - | - | TGCGCCAGCAGCCAAGATAAGCGGACTGAAGCTTTCTTT | CASSQDKRTEAFF
TRBJ2-3 | TRBV20-1 | many | TRBD2 | TGCAGTACCCCCCTCAGCGGGGTAAATACGCAGTATTTT | CSTPLSGVNTQYF
TRBJ1-1 | TRBV5-1 | few | - | TGCGCCAGCAGCATTACACCGAACACTGAAGCTTTCTTT | CASSITPNTEAFF
TRBJ2-3 | TRBV5-1 | - | - | TGCGCCAGCAGCTTGGACGGGGCTGGCACAGATACGCAGTATTTT | CASSLDGAGTDTQYF
TRBJ1-1 | TRBV7-2 | many | - | TGTGCCAGCAGCTTAGCGGGACCCGGAGTGAACACTGAAGCTTTCTTT | CASSLAGPGVNTEAFF
TRBJ2-1 | TRBV12-3/TRBV12-4 | many | - | TGTGCCAGCGGAGTTCAGGTTGAGCAGTTCTTC | CASGVQVEQFF
TRBJ2-1 | TRBV3-1 | many | TRBD1 | TGTGCCAGCAGTCCCGCTGGTGGGGACAGGGGATTTTACGAGCAGTTCTTC | CASSPAGGDRGFYEQFF
TRBJ2-3 | TRBV14 | many | - | TGTGCCAGCAGCCAAGATCGGGGATTCGTCCCCAATACGCAGTATTTT | CASSQDRGFVPNTQYF
TRBJ1-1 | TRBV29-1 | many | TRBD1 | TGCAGCGTTGGACAGGGGCCGTATATGAACACTGAAGCTTTCTTT | CSVGQGPYMNTEAFF
TRBJ1-3 | TRBV7-9 | - | - | TGTGCCAGCAGCTACCACGGGGGTAGTTCTGGAAACACCATATATTTT | CASSYHGGSSGNTIYF
TRBJ2-5 | TRBV6-1 | many | - | TGTGCCAGCAGTACCCCGGAACCCTACCAAGAGACCCAGTACTTC | CASSTPEPYQETQYF
TRBJ2-7 | TRBV12-3/TRBV12-4 | - | TRBD2 | TGTGCCAGCAGTTTAGATACTCTAGCGGGAGGGCCGGATGGGGAGTACGAGCAGTACTTC | CASSLDTLAGGPDGEYEQYF
TRBJ2-5 | TRBV29-1 | - | - | TGCAGCGTAACCGGACTGGACCAAGAGACCCAGTACTTC | CSVTGLDQETQYF
TRBJ2-3 | TRBV10-3 | many | TRBD2 | TGTGCCATCAGGCTGGGGACTAGCGGGGTCACAGATACGCAGTATTTT | CAIRLGTSGVTDTQYF